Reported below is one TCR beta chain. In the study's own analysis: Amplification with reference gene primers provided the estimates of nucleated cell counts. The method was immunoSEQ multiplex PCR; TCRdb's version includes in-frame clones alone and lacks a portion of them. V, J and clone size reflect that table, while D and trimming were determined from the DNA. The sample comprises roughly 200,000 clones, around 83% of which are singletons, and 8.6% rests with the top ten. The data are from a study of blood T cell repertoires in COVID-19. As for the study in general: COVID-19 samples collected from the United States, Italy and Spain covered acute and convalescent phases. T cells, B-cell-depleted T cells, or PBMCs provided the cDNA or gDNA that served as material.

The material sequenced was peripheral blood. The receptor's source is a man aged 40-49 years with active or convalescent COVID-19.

CDR3 residues: CASSQDLAAGGPLHF. The CDR3 nucleotides read TGTGCCAGCAGCCAAGACCTCGCGGCAGGGGGTCCCCTCCACTTT. The chain carries TRBV14 and TRBJ1-6, with 7 bases fitting TRBD1. Germline CDR1 SGHDN, CDR2 FVKESK. This CDR3 spans 15 amino acids. The trim removed 0 bases at V and 13 bases at J, leaving 9 bases unmatched.